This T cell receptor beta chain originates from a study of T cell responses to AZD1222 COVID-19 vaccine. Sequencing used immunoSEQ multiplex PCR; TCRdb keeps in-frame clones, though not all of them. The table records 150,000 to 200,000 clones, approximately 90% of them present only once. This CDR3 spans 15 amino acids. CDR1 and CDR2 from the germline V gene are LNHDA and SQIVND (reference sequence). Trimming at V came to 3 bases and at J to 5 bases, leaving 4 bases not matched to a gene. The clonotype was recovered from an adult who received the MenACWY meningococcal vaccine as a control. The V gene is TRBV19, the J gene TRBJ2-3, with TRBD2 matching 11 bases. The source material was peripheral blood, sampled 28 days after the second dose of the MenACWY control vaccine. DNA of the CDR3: TGTGCCAGTAGTATTGGGACTAGCGGATTAGATACGCAGTATTTT. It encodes CASSIGTSGLDTQYF.